This T cell receptor (beta chain) was identified in a study of cytomegalovirus exposure and HLA in healthy donors (dated by TCRdb to the late 2010s). Regarding the research as a whole: An earlier analysis of roughly 570 of the donors reported roughly 300 Gb of sequence data and 117 million unique TCR beta sequences obtained from around 170 million T cells. Approximately 310 gigabases of sequencing data and around 80 million unique TCR sequences made up an early release that covered 500 to 650 HLA-typed donors. The genetic ancestry cluster associated with self-reported Caucasian donors included about 81% of the roughly 400 genotyped donors. The aim of the study was to test whether cataloging public T cell receptors could identify signatures of past pathogen exposure. The study used immunosequencing to profile the T cell repertoires of approximately 690 subjects and linked those repertoires to cytomegalovirus serostatus. In addition to the first cohort of hundreds of subjects, a separate validation cohort of some 120 different subjects was used. To predict cytomegalovirus infection status, the study combined high-throughput TCR immunosequencing, statistical association of individual TCRs with disease status, and machine learning. In a later analysis, previously published TCR beta repertoires from about 670 donors were re-analyzed and high-resolution HLA genotyping was added so that TCR occurrence patterns could be studied. Rather than drawing on any new phenotypic data, the later analysis identified candidate immune exposures from TCR beta sequences and the way those sequences occurred across donors. An earlier analysis of 587 of the donors used high-throughput TCR beta sequencing to judge whether each TCR beta V gene segment behaved as functional or pseudogenic. Donor age, sex, ethnicity and CMV serostatus were collected together with the repertoire data. In a later genetic analysis, genome-wide SNP genotypes for about 65% of the roughly 700 donors were used, and that subset was treated as a discovery cohort. All discovery cohort repertoires had been generated using a single sequencing platform. HLA typing included class I and class II loci at four-digit resolution. Typing coverage differed by locus: A, B, C, DRB1 and DQB1 were typed in roughly 629-630 donors, DQA1 in about 560, DPA1 in 600 to 610, and DPB1 in just under 490. About five DR-DQ haplotypes were handled as single units for association and clustering because linkage in the cohort was strong. Across about 370 genotyped donors of the cohort, an average of about 220,000 unique TCR beta nucleotide sequences per donor were sequenced, and roughly 18% of those sequences were non-productive.

Regarding this clone: Which antigen it targets is not known. No qualities accompany the bases; no much larger clone lies one base away.

In total, approximately 690 healthy bone marrow donors made up the cohort. Cohort members were all nominally healthy when sampled, although unrecorded immune exposures were likely present. The donor tested CMV seropositive and was one of the 289 seropositive cohort members. Every donor gave a peripheral blood sample, and the peripheral blood mononuclear cells from that sample were used for TCR beta sequencing. The Qiagen DNeasy Blood Extraction Kit was used to extract genomic DNA from the blood cell samples. Paper-wide results and their limitations: Three of the identified cytomegalovirus-associated TCR beta chains were confirmed in vitro to be specific for cytomegalovirus antigens. Immune exposure information for the cohort was limited to CMV serostatus. Assigning TCR associations to individual alleles was difficult when HLA alleles, especially DR and DQ, strongly co-occurred. A total of 164 TCR beta chains were listed by the study as associated with cytomegalovirus. It was suggested by the authors that the approach could potentially be generalized to other disease states and immunological phenotypes. Because HLA typing was missing for some donors at each locus, association tests included only the typed subset. According to a later analysis, most CMV-associated TCR beta chains appeared to be HLA-restricted, and the HLA associations seemed to be driven largely by CMV exposure. While some public TCRs were present in many individuals, most TCR sequences turned up only very rarely across donors. Linkage disequilibrium might explain the correlated functional status among segregating V segments, but an unknown experimental factor could not be excluded. In both the original and validation cohorts, the classifier was reported to diagnose cytomegalovirus status with high specificity and sensitivity. An association between a missense DCLRE1C variant and V-gene and J-gene trimming of TCR beta chains was found in a later genetic analysis and replicated in an independent cohort. The cohort was sequenced for TCR beta chains only, and without alpha or paired-chain data the features that could be detected were limited. In a later analysis, HLA-associated TCR beta chains were found to be more clonally expanded and to have lower generation probabilities than equally common non-associated chains. Roughly uniform sequencing depth across donors was assumed in presence/absence analyses, although this assumption may not hold. Because the 87-base-pair reads could not distinguish some IMGT-functional V segments, including TRBV6-2 and TRBV6-3, those segments were excluded. Broadly in line with IMGT annotations, most TCR beta V segments showed up in productive rearrangements about 87% or about 30% of the time in an earlier analysis of several hundred of the donors. A group of highly shared sequence variants was considered likely to be a technical artifact of the sequencing pipeline. Several of the top co-occurrence clusters appeared to be linked to parvovirus B19, influenza, CMV and Epstein-Barr virus, according to a later analysis. A further reported finding was that TCR beta sequences accurately predicted the HLA-A and HLA-B alleles for most subjects in the first cohort. Compared with the approximately 710-donor mean, donors in an Asian-associated ancestry cluster had fewer N-insertions in productive TCRs, according to a later genetic analysis. According to a later analysis, TCR association rates differed among HLA loci, with DRB1 alleles showing the most associated TCRs and HLA-C alleles showing the fewest. The earlier analysis of fewer than 750 of the donors excluded 15 to 20 rarely observed V segments, including chromosome 9 orphons, because counts were too low. Specific HLA alleles were associated with 15,000 to 20,000 TCR beta sequences at a false discovery rate of 0.05 in a later analysis.

V and J are trimmed by 2 bases and 9 bases, and the gene matches miss 2 bases of the junction. CDR3 length: 11 amino acids, cysteine to phenylalanine. Only the CDR3 portion is preserved as DNA: 33 bases, with reading frame beginning at the first base. In the germline V gene (reference sequence), CDR1 corresponds to GTSNPN and CDR2 to SVGIG. Library preparation used the immunoSEQ multiplex PCR assay. For the multiplex PCR, a mixture combining 60 forward primers for TCR Vbeta segments and 13 reverse primers for TCR Jbeta segments was used. Amplification of the CDR3 region of rearranged TCR beta genes was performed with a multiplex PCR assay on genomic DNA. Amplified TCR beta libraries were sequenced as 87-base-pair reads on the Illumina HiSeq System. The paper's data handling went like this. A later analysis counted tens of millions of unique TCR beta chains across the 550 to 700 repertoires, and roughly 9.9 million of these chains were shared by at least two donors. Raw reads were error-corrected and collapsed into unique sequences by a nearest-neighbor algorithm in which closely related sequences were merged to remove PCR and sequencing errors. Alignment of CDR3 sequences to IMGT reference sequences was used to assign V, D and J gene segments. Each retained sequence needed at least a six-nucleotide match to both a V gene segment and a J gene segment. Rearrangements were classified as productive when the CDR3 lacked stop codons and remained in frame with V and J, and all other rearrangements were classified as non-productive. CDR3 was defined according to IMGT convention as the region running from the second conserved V-encoded cysteine to the conserved J-encoded phenylalanine. In an earlier analysis of around 540 of the donors, sequences lacking an unambiguous match to a single V gene segment were excluded. In an earlier analysis of some 590 of the donors, a V segment was called functional when productive rearrangements were above 56.7%, and segregating when the standard deviation between donors exceeded 5%. A statistical classification framework was built to diagnose cytomegalovirus status from the catalog of TCR beta chain sequences. A later analysis assigned V and J genes by comparing TCR nucleotide sequences with IMGT/GENE-DB human TR gene sequences. The TCRdist pipeline was used in a later analysis to assign CDR3 sequences and most-parsimonious VDJ recombination scenarios. In a later analysis, each TCR beta chain was defined by its CDR3 amino acid sequence together with its V-gene family, and reads without a unique V-gene family were excluded. A later analysis removed several hundred highly shared, low-generation-probability nucleotide sequences to deal with suspected cross-contamination and a sequencing artifact. In a later analysis, a clonal expansion index for each public chain was calculated from normalized within-repertoire ranks of inferred template counts. In a later analysis, generation probabilities were computed using a VDJ recombination model fitted to out-of-frame rearrangements, and the results were checked against IGoR. In a later analysis, TCR-TCR, TCR-HLA and TCR-CMV co-occurrence was scored with hypergeometric tests, and a repertoire-size bias correction was applied to TCR pairs. A later analysis estimated false discovery rates by permuting HLA or CMV assignments 20 times. In a later analysis, co-occurring TCRs were grouped using DBSCAN, and TCRdist sequence similarity was added for clustering within HLA-allele-positive subsets. Repertoires with fewer than 30,000 or more than 120,000 public chains, plus five repertoires with anomalous nucleotide sharing, were excluded from co-occurrence clustering. TCRdb took this table from immuneACCESS and kept in-frame rearrangements with V and J called. Such tables lack part of the clones; where checked against another copy, unresolved V genes explain under half of the gap, and the rest is unexplained. That table gives V, J and clone size, and the DNA gave D and trimming. The sample table holds 100,000 to 120,000 clones, of which about 80% were seen once. The ten largest clonotypes hold 10% to 15% of the sample.

Sequencing used PBMCs. The sequence links TRBV30 to TRBJ2-3, with 7 central nucleotides matching TRBD1. The TCR comes from a young man in good health and CMV-seropositive. CDR3 region: CAWSRDSTQYF. The base sequence is TGTGCCTGGAGTAGGGACAGCACGCAGTATTTT.